The 5 T cell receptor beta chains presented below share a single source sample, sequenced in a study of cytomegalovirus exposure and HLA in healthy donors. A multiplex PCR was run with 60 Vbeta primers and 13 Jbeta primers. Clones were sequenced by immunoSEQ multiplex PCR, and TCRdb holds only the in-frame ones, with some missing. Found here are 120,000 or so clones, about 72% of them singletons; the top ten hold roughly a sixth. The sample taken for sequencing was PBMCs. The origin of the receptors is a man between 50 and 59 years old in good health and CMV-seropositive.

V and J are TRBV7-9 and TRBJ1-1, with TRBD1 as a possible D gene (6 bases). V dropped 3 bases and J dropped 0 bases, with 14 bases sitting between them. The CDR3 sequence is 16 residues long. Germline CDR1 reads SEHNR; CDR2 reads FQNEAQ (reference sequence). The CDR3 sequence: CASSFPLGHMNTEAFF. The CDR3 nucleotides are TGTGCCAGCAGCTTCCCCCTGGGACATATGAACACTGAAGCTTTCTTT.

V is TRBV10-2 and J is TRBJ2-1; 10 nucleotides match TRBD2. The junction had 13 bases not matched to a gene; V was cut back by 6 bases and J by 14 bases. This CDR3 comprises 14 residues. In germline, CDR1 is WSHSY, CDR2 SAAADI. This CDR3 is CASRVQRGGSPEFF. CDR3 nucleotide sequence: TGCGCCAGCAGGGTCCAGCGGGGGGGCTCCCCCGAGTTCTTC.

This chain joins TRBV21-1 and TRBJ1-1; TRBD1, as called in the table, went unchecked against the DNA. TRBV21-1 is flagged as a pseudogene. The CDR3 extends over 19 amino acids. CDR3: CASRKREDQGAFMNTEAFF. The CDR3 DNA sequence: TGTGCCAGCAGAAAACGGGAGGACCAGGGGGCTTTCATGAACACTGAAGCTTTCTTT.

The chain links TRBV19 to TRBJ1-2, with unresolved D. The CDR3 is 12 residues long. The V end lost 5 bases, the J end lost 8 bases, and 12 bases lay between the germline ends. The germline CDR1 and CDR2 sequences are LNHDA and SQIVND (reference sequence). CDR3 nucleotides: TGTGCCAGTAGTTCCAGAACGGAGGGCTACACCTTC. It specifies CASSSRTEGYTF.

This chain links TRBV5-1 with TRBJ2-7, with D perhaps TRBD2 (5 bases). CDR1 and CDR2 from the germline V gene are SGHRS and YFSETQ. Trimming shortened V by 4 bases and J by 6 bases, and 20 bases separated the two germline ends. The CDR3 loop spans 15 amino acids. The DNA of the CDR3 is TGCGCCAGCAGCCTCGGGGAAGGCCGCTTTTCCGAGCAGTACTTC. Protein product: CASSLGEGRFSEQYF.